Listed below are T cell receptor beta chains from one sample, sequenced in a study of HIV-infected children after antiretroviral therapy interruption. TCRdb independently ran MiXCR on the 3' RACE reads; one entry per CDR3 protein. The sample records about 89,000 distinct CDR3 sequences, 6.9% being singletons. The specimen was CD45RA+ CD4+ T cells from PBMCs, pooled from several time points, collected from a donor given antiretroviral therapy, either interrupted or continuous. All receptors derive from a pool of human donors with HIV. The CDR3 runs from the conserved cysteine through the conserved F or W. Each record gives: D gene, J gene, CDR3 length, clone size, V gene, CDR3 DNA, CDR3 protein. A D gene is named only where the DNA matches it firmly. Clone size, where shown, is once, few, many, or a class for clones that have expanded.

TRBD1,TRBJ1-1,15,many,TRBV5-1,TGCGCCAGCAGCTTGGCGGACAGGCTGAACACTGAAGCTTTCTTT,CASSLADRLNTEAFF
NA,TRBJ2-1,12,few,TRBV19,TGTGCCAGTAGGGGGGTAGGACATGAGCAGTTCTTC,CASRGVGHEQFF
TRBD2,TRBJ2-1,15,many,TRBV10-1,TGCGCCAGCAGCGAGGGGGGACTAGGCGAGGATGAGCAGTTCTTC,CASSEGGLGEDEQFF
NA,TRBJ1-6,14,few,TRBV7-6,TGTGCCAGCAGCATCTATCGCGGGAATTCACCCCTCCACTTT,CASSIYRGNSPLHF
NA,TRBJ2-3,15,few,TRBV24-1,TGTGCCACCAATACTAACCAGGACAGCACAGATACGCAGTATTTT,CATNTNQDSTDTQYF
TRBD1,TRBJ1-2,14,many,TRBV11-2,TGTGCCAGCAGCCAAATCAGGGGGAACTATGGCTACACCTTC,CASSQIRGNYGYTF
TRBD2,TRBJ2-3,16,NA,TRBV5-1,TGCGCCAGCAGCTTGGCCGCGCGGGGGGGCCTTGATACGCAGTATTTT,CASSLAARGGLDTQYF
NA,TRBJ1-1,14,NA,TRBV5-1,TGCGCCAGCAGCTTAGGAGTGGGCTACACTGAAGCTTTCTTT,CASSLGVGYTEAFF
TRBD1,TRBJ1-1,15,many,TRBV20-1,TGCAGTGCTAGAGACCCAGGACAGGGAAAAACTGAAGCTTTCTTT,CSARDPGQGKTEAFF
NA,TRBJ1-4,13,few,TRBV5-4,TGTGCCAGCAGCTTGGGGGTCGGGGAAAAACTGTTTTTT,CASSLGVGEKLFF
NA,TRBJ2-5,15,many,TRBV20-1,TGCAGTGCTAGAGCTCCCTCTCGGCAGCAAGAGACCCAGTACTTC,CSARAPSRQQETQYF
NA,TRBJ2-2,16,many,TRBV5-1,TGCGCCAGCAGCTTGGAGTTAGGGTTTTACACCGGGGAGCTGTTTTTT,CASSLELGFYTGELFF
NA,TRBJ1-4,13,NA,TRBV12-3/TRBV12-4,TGTGCCAGCAGTTCCCAACTGAATGAAAAACTGTTTTTT,CASSSQLNEKLFF
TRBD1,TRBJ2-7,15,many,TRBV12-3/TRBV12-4,TGTGCCAGCAGTAGCCGGGGACAGGGGTTCCACGAGCAGTACTTC,CASSSRGQGFHEQYF
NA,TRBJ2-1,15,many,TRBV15,TGTGCCACCAGCAGAGAGGAGGGCGCCTACAATGAGCAGTTCTTC,CATSREEGAYNEQFF
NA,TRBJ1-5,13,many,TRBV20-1,TGCAGTGCTAGTCAAGGGCGGGATCAGCCCCAGCATTTT,CSASQGRDQPQHF
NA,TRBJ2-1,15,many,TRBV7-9,TGTGCCAGCAGTGTTGCCGGGGCGCGGCACAATGAGCAGTTCTTC,CASSVAGARHNEQFF
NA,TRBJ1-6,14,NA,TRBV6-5,TGTGCCAGCAGTTACGACGGCAGCCTCTTGGCCCTCCACTTT,CASSYDGSLLALHF
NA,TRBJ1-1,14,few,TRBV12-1,TGTGCCAGCAGCGGACACGTGATGAACACTGAAGCTTTCTTT,CASSGHVMNTEAFF
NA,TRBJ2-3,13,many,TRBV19,TGTGCCAGTAGTTTAAGGTCCCCAGATACGCAGTATTTT,CASSLRSPDTQYF
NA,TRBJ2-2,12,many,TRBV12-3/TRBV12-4,TGTGCCAGCAGTTTAGAGCCCGGGGAGCTGTTTTTT,CASSLEPGELFF
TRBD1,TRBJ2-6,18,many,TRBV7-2,TGTGCCAGCAGTCGGGAAGGACAGGGTAATTCTGGGGCCAACGTCCTGACTTTC,CASSREGQGNSGANVLTF
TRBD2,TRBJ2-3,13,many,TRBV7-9,TGTGCCATCGGGGGGGGGGGCCCAGATACGCAGTATTTT,CAIGGGGPDTQYF
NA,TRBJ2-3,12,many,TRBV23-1,TGCGCCAGCAGTCAGGGTGAACATACGCAGTATTTT,CASSQGEHTQYF
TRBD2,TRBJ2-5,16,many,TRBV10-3,TGTGCCATCAGTGAGTCCTACCGGACTAGCGGGGAGACCCAGTACTTC,CAISESYRTSGETQYF
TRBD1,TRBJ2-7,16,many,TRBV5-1,TGCGCCAGCAGCCCTGGGACAGGGACGGTTTTTTACGAGCAGTACTTC,CASSPGTGTVFYEQYF
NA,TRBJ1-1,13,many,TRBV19,TGTGCCAGTAGTATCGACGGTAACACTGAAGCTTTCTTT,CASSIDGNTEAFF
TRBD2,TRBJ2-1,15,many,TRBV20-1,TGCAGTGCTAAATTCGCGGGGGGATACAGTAATGAGCAGTTCTTC,CSAKFAGGYSNEQFF
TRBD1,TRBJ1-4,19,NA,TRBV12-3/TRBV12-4,TGTGCCAGCAGTTTAAGTGGACAGGGGGCCTTTTCGACTAATGAAAAACTGTTTTTT,CASSLSGQGAFSTNEKLFF
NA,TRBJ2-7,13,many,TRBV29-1,TGCAGCGCGTCCGGGACGCGGAAGGGCGAGCAGTACTTC,CSASGTRKGEQYF
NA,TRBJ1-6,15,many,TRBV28,TGTGCCAGCAGCCCACCGCCCAGGGGAGCTTCACCCCTCCACTTT,CASSPPPRGASPLHF
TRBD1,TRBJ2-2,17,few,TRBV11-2,TGTGCCAGCAGCTTGGCGGACAGGTACTCGAACACCGGGGAGCTGTTTTTT,CASSLADRYSNTGELFF
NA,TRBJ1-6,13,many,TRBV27,TGTGCCAGCAGGCAGGGTGGTAATTCACCCCTCCACTTT,CASRQGGNSPLHF
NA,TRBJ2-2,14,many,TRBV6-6,TGTGCCAGCAGTTACCCCAGGAGCACCGGGGAGCTGTTTTTT,CASSYPRSTGELFF
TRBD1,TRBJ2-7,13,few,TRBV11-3,TGTGCCAGCAGCTCGGGACAGCACTACGAGCAGTACTTC,CASSSGQHYEQYF
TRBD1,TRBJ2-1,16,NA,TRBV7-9,TGTGCCAGCAGCTCGACAGGGCTCGTACAATACAATGAGCAGTTCTTC,CASSSTGLVQYNEQFF
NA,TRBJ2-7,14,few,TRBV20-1,TGCAGTGCTTACCAGGGACGGTCATCCTACGAGCAGTACTTC,CSAYQGRSSYEQYF
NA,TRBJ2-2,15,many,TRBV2,TGTGCCAGCAGTGAAGCGCGTGGGTGGGCCGGGGAGCTGTTTTTT,CASSEARGWAGELFF
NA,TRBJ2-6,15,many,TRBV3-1,TGTGCCAGCAGCGAAACGGGGGTCCGGGCCAACGTCCTGACTTTC,CASSETGVRANVLTF
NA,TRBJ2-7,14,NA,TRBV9,TGTGCCAGCAGCGCGGACAGCCATACCTACGAGCAGTACTTC,CASSADSHTYEQYF
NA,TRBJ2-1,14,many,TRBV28,TGTGCCAGCAGGCCACCCGGGGGTTACAATGAGCAGTTCTTC,CASRPPGGYNEQFF
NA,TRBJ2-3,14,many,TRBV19,TGTGCCAGTAGGGACGAGGGGGAGACAGATACGCAGTATTTT,CASRDEGETDTQYF
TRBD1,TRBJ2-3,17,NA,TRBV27,TGTGCCAGCAGCCCGAACCCGACAGGGATCCACACAGATACGCAGTATTTT,CASSPNPTGIHTDTQYF
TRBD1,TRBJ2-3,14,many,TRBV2,TGTGCCAGCAGTGGAGGGACAGGGCCAGATACGCAGTATTTT,CASSGGTGPDTQYF
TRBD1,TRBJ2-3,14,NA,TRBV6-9,TGTGCCAGCAGCCGGGACAGGGCGGCAGATACGCAGTATTTT,CASSRDRAADTQYF